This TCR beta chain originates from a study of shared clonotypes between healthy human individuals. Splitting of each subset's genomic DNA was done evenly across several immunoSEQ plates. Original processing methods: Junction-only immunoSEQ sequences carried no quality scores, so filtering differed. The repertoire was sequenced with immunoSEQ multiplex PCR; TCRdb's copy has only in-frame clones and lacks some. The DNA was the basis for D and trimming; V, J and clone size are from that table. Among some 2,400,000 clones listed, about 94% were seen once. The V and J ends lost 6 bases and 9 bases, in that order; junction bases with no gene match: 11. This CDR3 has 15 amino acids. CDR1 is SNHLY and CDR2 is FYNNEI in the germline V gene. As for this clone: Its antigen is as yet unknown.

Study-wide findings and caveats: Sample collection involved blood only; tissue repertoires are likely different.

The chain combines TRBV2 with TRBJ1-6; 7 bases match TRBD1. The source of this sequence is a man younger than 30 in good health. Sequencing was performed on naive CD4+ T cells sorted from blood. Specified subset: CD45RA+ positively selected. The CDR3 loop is CASRSPGQRASPLHF. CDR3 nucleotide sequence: TGTGCCAGCAGGTCCCCGGGACAGCGAGCTTCACCCCTCCACTTT.